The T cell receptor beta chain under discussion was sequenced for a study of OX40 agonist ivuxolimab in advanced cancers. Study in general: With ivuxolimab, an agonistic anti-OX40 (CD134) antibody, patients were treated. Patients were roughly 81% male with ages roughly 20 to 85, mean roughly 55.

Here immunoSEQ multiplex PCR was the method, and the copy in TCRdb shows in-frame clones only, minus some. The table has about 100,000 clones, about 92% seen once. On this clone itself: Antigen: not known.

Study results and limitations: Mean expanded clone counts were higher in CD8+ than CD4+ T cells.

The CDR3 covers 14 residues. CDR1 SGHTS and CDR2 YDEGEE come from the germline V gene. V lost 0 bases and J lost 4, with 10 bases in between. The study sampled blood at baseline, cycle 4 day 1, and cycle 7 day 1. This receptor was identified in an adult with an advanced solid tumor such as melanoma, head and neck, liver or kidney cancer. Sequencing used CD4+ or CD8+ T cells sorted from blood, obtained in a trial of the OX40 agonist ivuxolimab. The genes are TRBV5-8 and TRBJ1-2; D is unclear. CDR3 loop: CASSLANMLYGYTF. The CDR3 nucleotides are TGTGCCAGCAGCTTGGCCAACATGCTCTATGGCTACACCTTC.